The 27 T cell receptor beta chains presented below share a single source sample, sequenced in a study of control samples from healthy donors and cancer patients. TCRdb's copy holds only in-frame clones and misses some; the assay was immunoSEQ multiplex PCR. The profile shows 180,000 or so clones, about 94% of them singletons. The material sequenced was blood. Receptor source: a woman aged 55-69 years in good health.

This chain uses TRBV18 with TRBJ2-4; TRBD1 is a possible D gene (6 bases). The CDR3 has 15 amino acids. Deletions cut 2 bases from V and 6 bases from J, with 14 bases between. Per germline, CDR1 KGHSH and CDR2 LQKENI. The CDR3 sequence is CASSPKDRTRNIQYF. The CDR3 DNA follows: TGTGCCAGCTCACCAAAAGACAGGACTCGAAACATTCAGTACTTC.

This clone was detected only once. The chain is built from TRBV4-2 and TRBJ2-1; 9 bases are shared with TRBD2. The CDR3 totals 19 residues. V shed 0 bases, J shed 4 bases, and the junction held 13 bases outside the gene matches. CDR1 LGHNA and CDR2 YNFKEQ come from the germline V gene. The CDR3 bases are TGTGCCAGCAGCCAAGATCTGTCATCGGTAGCGGGGGATTACAATGAGCAGTTCTTC. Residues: CASSQDLSSVAGDYNEQFF.

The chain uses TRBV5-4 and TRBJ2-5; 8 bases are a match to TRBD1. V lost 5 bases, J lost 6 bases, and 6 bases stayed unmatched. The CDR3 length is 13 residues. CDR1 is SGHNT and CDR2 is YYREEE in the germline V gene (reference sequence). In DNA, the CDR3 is TGTGCCAGCAGGGGGCAGGGGGCGCAGACCCAGTACTTC. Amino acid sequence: CASRGQGAQTQYF.

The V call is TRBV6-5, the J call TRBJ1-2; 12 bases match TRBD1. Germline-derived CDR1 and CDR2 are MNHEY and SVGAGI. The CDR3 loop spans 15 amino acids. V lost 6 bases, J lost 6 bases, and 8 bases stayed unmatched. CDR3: CASRPGTGGVDGYTF. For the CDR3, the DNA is TGTGCCAGCAGGCCCGGGACAGGGGGCGTGGATGGCTACACCTTC.

The CDR3 here is CATSDDRGSTDTQYF. The CDR3 DNA reads as TGTGCCACCAGTGACGACAGGGGTTCCACAGATACGCAGTATTTT. The chain is built from TRBV24-1 and TRBJ2-3; 8 nucleotides agree with TRBD1. V shed 4 bases and J 2 bases; nucleotides not matched to a gene: 4. There are 15 residues in the CDR3. Germline CDR1 is KGHDR and CDR2 is SFDVKD.

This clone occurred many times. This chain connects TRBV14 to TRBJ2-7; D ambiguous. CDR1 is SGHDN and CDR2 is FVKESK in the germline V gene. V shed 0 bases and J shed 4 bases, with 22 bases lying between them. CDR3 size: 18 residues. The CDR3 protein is CASSQDVRPDAGPYEQYF. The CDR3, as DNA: TGTGCCAGCAGCCAAGATGTCCGCCCCGATGCCGGACCTTACGAGCAGTACTTC.

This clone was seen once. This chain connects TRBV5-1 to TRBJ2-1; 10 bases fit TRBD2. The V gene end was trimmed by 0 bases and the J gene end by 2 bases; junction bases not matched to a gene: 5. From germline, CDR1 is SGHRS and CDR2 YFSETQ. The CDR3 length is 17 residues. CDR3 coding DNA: TGCGCCAGCAGCTTGGTTCTAGCGGGGGCCGCCTACAATGAGCAGTTCTTC. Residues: CASSLVLAGAAYNEQFF.

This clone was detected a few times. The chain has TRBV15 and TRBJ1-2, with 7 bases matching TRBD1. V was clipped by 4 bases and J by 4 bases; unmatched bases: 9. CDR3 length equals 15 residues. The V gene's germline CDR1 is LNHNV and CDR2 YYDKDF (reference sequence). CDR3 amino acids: CATSTPGQPLYGYTF. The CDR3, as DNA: TGTGCCACCAGCACACCGGGACAGCCTCTCTATGGCTACACCTTC.

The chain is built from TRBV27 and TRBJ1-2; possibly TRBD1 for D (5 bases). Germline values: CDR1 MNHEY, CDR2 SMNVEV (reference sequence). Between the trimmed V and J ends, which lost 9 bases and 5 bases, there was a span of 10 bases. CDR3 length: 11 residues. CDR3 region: CASSQGYGYTF. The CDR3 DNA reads TGTGCCAGTTCTCAGGGATATGGCTACACCTTC.

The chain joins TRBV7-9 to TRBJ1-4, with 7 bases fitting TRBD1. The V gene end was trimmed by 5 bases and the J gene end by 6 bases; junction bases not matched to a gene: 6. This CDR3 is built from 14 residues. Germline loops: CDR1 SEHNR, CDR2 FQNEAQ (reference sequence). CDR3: CASSRAQGDEKLFF. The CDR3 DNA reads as TGTGCCAGCAGCCGGGCCCAGGGGGATGAAAAACTGTTTTTT.

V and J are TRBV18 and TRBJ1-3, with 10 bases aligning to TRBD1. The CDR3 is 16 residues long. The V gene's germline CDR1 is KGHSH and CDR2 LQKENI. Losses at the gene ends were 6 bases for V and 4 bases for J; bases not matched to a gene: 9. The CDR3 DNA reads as TGTGCCAGCTCCCTTCTAGGGACAGGGGTCGGAAACACCATATATTTT. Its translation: CASSLLGTGVGNTIYF.

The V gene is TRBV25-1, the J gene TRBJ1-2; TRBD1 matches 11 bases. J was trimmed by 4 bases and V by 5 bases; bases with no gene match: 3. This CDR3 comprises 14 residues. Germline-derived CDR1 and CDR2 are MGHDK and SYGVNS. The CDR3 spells CASSRGQGAYGYTF. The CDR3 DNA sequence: TGTGCCAGCAGTAGAGGACAGGGGGCCTATGGCTACACCTTC.

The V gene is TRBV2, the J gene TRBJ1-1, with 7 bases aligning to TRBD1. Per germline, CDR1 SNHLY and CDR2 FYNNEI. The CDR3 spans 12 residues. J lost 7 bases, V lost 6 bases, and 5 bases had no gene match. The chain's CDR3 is CASRPDRVEAFF. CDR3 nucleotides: TGTGCCAGCAGGCCCGACAGGGTTGAAGCTTTCTTT.

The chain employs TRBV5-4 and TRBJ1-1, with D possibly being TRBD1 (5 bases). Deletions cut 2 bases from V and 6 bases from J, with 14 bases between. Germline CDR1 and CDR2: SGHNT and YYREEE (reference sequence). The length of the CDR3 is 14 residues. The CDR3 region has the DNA TGTGCCAGCAGCTTAAGGAATAGGGACGCTGAAGCTTTCTTT. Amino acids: CASSLRNRDAEAFF.

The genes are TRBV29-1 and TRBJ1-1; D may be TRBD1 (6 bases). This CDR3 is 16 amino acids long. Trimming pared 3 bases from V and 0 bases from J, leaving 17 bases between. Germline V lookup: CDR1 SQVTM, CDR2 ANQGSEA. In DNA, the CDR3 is TGCAGCGTTGACGGCCAGGGGTCGTTCCTGAACACTGAAGCTTTCTTT. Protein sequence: CSVDGQGSFLNTEAFF.

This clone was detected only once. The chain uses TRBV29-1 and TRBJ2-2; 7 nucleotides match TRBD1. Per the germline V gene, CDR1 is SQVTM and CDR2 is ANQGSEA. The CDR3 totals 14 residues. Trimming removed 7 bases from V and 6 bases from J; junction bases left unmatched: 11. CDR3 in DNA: TGCAGCGCCGTGGGACAGTGGTATTCCGGGGAGCTGTTTTTT. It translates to CSAVGQWYSGELFF.

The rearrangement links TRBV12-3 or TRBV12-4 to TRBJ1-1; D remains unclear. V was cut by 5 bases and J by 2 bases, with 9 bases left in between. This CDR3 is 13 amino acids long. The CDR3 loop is CASSAGPNTEAFF. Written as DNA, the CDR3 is TGTGCCAGCAGTGCCGGGCCCAACACTGAAGCTTTCTTT.

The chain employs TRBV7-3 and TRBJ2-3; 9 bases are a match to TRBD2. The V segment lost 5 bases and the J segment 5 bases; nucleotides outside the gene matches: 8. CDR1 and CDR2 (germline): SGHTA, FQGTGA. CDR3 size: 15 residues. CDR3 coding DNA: TGTGCCAGCAGCCCCCACAGCGGGGGGATAGATACGCAGTATTTT. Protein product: CASSPHSGGIDTQYF.

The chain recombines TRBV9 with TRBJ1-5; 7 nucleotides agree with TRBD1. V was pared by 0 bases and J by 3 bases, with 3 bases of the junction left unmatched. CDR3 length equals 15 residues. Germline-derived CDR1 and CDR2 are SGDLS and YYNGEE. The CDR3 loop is CASSVEGQLNQPQHF. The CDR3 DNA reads TGTGCCAGCAGCGTAGAGGGACAGCTCAATCAGCCCCAGCATTTT.

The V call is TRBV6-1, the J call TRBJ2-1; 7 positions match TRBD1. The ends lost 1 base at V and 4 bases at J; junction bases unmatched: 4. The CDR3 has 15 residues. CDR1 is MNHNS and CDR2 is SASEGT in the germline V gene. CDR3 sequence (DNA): TGTGCCAGCAGTGAAGGAGGGGGCAATTACAATGAGCAGTTCTTC. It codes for CASSEGGGNYNEQFF.

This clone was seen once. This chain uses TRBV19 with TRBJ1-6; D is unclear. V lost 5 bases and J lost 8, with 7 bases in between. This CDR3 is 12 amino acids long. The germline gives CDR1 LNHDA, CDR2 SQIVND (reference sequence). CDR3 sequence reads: CASSFLDSPLHF. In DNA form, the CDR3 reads TGTGCCAGTAGTTTTTTGGATTCACCCCTCCACTTT.

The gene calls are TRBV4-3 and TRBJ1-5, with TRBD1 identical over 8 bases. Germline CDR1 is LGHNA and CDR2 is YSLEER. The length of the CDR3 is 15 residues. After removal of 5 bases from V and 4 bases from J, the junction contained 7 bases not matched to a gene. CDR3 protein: CASSIGQGANQPQHF. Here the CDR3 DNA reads TGCGCCAGCAGCATCGGACAGGGTGCAAATCAGCCCCAGCATTTT.

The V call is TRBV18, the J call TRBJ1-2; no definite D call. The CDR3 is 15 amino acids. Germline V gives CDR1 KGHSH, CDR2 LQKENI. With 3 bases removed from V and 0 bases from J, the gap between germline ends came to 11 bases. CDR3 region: CASSPQTDANYGYTF. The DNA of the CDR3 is TGTGCCAGCTCACCTCAAACAGACGCTAACTATGGCTACACCTTC.

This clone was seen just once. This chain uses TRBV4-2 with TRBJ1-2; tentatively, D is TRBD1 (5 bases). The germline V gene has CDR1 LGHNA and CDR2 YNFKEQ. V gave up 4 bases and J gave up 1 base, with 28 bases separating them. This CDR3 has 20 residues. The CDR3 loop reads CASSPMKNPPRQTDNYGYTF. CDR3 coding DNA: TGTGCCAGCAGCCCCATGAAAAACCCCCCACGACAGACAGATAACTATGGCTACACCTTC.

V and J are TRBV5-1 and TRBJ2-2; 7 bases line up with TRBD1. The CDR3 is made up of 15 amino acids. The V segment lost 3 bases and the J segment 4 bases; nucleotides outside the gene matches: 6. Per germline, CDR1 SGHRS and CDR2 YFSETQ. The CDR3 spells CASSSRAGGTGELFF. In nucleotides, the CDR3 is TGCGCCAGCAGCTCAAGGGCAGGGGGCACCGGGGAGCTGTTTTTT.

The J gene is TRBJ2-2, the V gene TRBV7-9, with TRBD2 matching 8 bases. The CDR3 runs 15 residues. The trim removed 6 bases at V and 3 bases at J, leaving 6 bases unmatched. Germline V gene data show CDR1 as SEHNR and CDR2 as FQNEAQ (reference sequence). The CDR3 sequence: CASRYSGGDTGELFF. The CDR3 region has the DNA TGTGCCAGCAGGTACAGCGGGGGTGACACCGGGGAGCTGTTTTTT.

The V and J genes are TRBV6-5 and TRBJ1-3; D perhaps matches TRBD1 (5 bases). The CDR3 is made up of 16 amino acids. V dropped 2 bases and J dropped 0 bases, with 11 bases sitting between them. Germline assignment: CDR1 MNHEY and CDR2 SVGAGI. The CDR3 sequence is CASSYAGSTSGNTIYF. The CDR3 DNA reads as TGTGCCAGCAGTTACGCAGGGTCGACCTCTGGAAACACCATATATTTT.